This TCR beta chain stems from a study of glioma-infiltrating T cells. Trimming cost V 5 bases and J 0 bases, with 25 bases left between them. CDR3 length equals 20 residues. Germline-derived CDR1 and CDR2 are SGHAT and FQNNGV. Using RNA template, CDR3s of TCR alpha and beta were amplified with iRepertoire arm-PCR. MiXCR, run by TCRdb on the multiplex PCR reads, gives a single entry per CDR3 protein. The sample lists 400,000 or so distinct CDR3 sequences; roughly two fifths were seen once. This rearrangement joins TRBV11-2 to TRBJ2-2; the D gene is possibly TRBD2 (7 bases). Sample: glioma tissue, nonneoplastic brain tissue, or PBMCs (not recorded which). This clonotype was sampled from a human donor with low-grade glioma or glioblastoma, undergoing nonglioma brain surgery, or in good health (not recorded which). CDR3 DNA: TGTGCCAGCAGCGGACGGGGATTTCTAGGGGGGGCCACGAACACCGGGGAGCTGTTTTTT. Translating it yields CASSGRGFLGGATNTGELFF.